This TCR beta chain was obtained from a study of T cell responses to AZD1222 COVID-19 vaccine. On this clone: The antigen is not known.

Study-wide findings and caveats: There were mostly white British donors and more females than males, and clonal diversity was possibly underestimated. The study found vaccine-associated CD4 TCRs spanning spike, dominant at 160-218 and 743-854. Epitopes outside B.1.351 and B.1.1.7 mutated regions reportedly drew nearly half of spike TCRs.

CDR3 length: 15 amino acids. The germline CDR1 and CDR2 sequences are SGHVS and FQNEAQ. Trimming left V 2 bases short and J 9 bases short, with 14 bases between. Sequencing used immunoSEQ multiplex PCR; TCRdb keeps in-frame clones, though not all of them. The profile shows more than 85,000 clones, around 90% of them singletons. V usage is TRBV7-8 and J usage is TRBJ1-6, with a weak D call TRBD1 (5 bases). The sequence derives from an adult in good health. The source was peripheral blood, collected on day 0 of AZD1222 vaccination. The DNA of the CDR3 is TGTGCCAGCAGCTTAAAGGGGCAGAAGGTTTCACCCCTCCACTTT. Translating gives CASSLKGQKVSPLHF.